This TCR beta chain was recovered during a study of blood T cell repertoires in COVID-19 (dated by TCRdb to between 2020 and 2021). Context from the whole study: Collaborator samples came from the United States, Italy and Spain and covered acute and convalescent phases of COVID-19. Sample metadata almost always included a de-identified subject ID, COVID-19 status, age in years and sex. Samples were obtained from the ongoing ImmuneRACE study (first 160 participants) and from 1,254 subjects provided by 6 global collaborators. A freely available public database, intended as a resource for researchers studying the immune response to SARS-CoV-2, is where the repertoires were released. Where available, HLA class I and class II types were obtained from metadata supplied by the sample provider rather than from assay-based typing. The material from the prospective study consisted of cDNA or gDNA derived from T cells, B-cell-depleted T cells, or PBMCs. Deeply sampled blood TCRbeta repertoires from subjects exposed to, actively infected with, or recovered from COVID-19 were included in the dataset. General study outcomes and caveats: The quantity of clinical and demographic metadata differed by source and by participant and was supplied without curation.

TCRbeta CDR3 regions were amplified from genomic DNA using the immunoSEQ Assay, a bias-controlled multiplex PCR. The authors' pipeline ran thus. Nucleated cell counts per sample were estimated from amplification of reference gene primers within the assay. To quantify the absolute abundance of each unique TCRbeta CDR3 rearrangement, sequence reads were collapsed and filtered. For each sample, productive Simpson clonality was calculated as the square root of Simpson's diversity index over productive rearrangements. In its TCRdb copy, this immuneACCESS table keeps in-frame sequences only and misses some clones. Where compared with another copy, unresolved V genes explain less than half of these, and the others have no known cause. That table gives V, J and clone size, and the DNA gave D and trimming. A total of some 340,000 clones appear in this sample, 80% to 90% of them only once. The ten top clones hold under 5.5% of the sample.

As for this clone: It has no known antigen specificity. The input lacks base qualities; no much larger clone sits a single base away.

CDR1 SGHDT and CDR2 YYEEEE are derived from the germline V gene. The V end loses 4 bases and the J end loses 7 bases, and a stretch of 18 bases separates them. The CDR3 holds 14 amino acids from the cysteine to the phenylalanine. Only CDR3 DNA remains: 42 bases, in frame from the first base. Enrolling through a virtual design, the prospective study's participants ranged in age from roughly 18 to 95 years and lived across 20 to 30 United States geographic areas. In the prospective study, cohorts were assigned on the basis of participant-reported clinical history obtained from a screening survey and a study questionnaire. Recovered participants in ImmuneRACE Cohort 3 were defined as having two consecutive negative NP/OP PCR tests, clearance from a healthcare professional, or resolution of symptoms. In the prospective study, whole blood, serum and a nasopharyngeal or oropharyngeal swab were collected from each participant by mobile phlebotomists. Over a 2-month period, participants in the prospective study had the option of providing additional blood draws and questionnaires. Before DNA extraction, blood samples from the prospective study were shipped at room temperature or frozen.

The chain links TRBV5-6 with TRBJ2-7; the D gene is tentatively TRBD1 or TRBD2, each matching 6 bases. This sequence was found in a woman in her thirties who had recovered from COVID-19. Sequencing was performed on PBMCs or T cells enriched from blood (not recorded which). The CDR3 is CASSLGGPRAEQYF. The nucleotide sequence reads as follows: TGTGCCAGCAGCCTGGGGGGCCCCCGAGCTGAGCAGTACTTC.